The 32 T cell receptor beta chains presented below share a single source sample, sequenced in a study of Ad26.COV2.S vaccination and SARS-CoV-2 variants. The treatment is: some 19 received Ad26.COV2.S at low or high dose, single or two shots; about 5 received placebo; per-sample allocation not given. Sampling occurred on day 63 after the first vaccine or placebo injection. Assay used: immunoSEQ multiplex PCR; TCRdb lists only in-frame clones, some missing. This table holds around 240,000 clones, roughly 90% found once. The material sequenced was peripheral blood, taken in a trial of Ad26.COV2.S vaccine versus placebo. These receptors all come from a person aged 18-65 years who received the Ad26.COV2.S COVID-19 vaccine or a placebo.

The chain recombines TRBV12-3 or TRBV12-4 with TRBJ2-5; D is tentatively TRBD1 or TRBD2 (6 bases each). The CDR3 runs to 13 residues. The V and J ends lost 10 bases and 9 bases respectively, with 21 bases between them. The CDR3 DNA reads TGTGCCACCACTTGGGGGGCCGACCCGGCCCAGTACTTC. This sequence encodes CATTWGADPAQYF.

The chain carries TRBV18 and TRBJ1-5, with 8 bases aligning to TRBD1. The CDR3 contains 18 residues. The junction had 8 bases not matched to a gene; V was cut back by 0 bases and J by 1 base. CDR1 is KGHSH and CDR2 is LQKENI in the germline V gene. CDR3 in DNA: TGTGCCAGCTCACCACCGGGGGGAGGGGACAGGAGCAATCAGCCCCAGCATTTT. Translated: CASSPPGGGDRSNQPQHF.

The chain employs TRBV21-1 and TRBJ2-5. TRBV21-1 is a pseudogene locus. The CDR3 extends over 18 amino acids. The CDR3 sequence: CASSKGGPGTAGLLAQYF. The CDR3 nucleotides are TGTGCCAGCAGCAAAGGGGGACCCGGGACAGCGGGACTGTTGGCCCAGTACTTC.

The V and J genes are TRBV28 and TRBJ1-2, with 8 bases matching TRBD1. The CDR3 totals 17 residues. The germline V gene has CDR1 MDHEN and CDR2 SYDVKM. With 6 bases clipped from V and 6 bases from J, the junction kept 18 bases outside the gene matches. The CDR3 DNA reads as TGTGCCAGCAGGTACAGAACCGCGGACAGGGACCTGAATGGCTACACCTTC. Translated, it gives CASRYRTADRDLNGYTF.

The chain links TRBV4-2 to TRBJ2-3, with D possibly matching TRBD1 (5 bases). Trimming pared 0 bases from V and 2 bases from J, leaving 18 bases between. The CDR3 length is 18 residues. Looked up from germline, CDR1 is LGHNA and CDR2 is YNFKEQ. CDR3 sequence: CASSQEVLQGTTTDTQYF. CDR3 sequence (DNA): TGTGCCAGCAGCCAAGAGGTGTTGCAGGGCACTACCACAGATACGCAGTATTTT.

The chain combines TRBV6-5 with TRBJ2-7; D unclear. V was clipped by 7 bases and J by 3 bases, with 10 bases between them. The germline V gene encodes CDR1 MNHEY and CDR2 SVGAGI. The CDR3 runs 12 residues. For the CDR3, the DNA is TGTGCCAGCACCTTGGTAAGCTACGAGCAGTACTTC. This encodes CASTLVSYEQYF.

J is TRBJ2-7 and V is TRBV7-9; TRBD2 agrees at 12 bases. Germline V gives CDR1 SEHNR, CDR2 FQNEAQ (reference sequence). The J segment lost 4 bases and the V segment lost 5 bases, leaving 12 bases of the junction unmatched. This CDR3 region has 17 residues. The CDR3 spells CASSPAGLAGGLYEQYF. CDR3 DNA sequence: TGTGCCAGCAGCCCAGCGGGTCTAGCGGGGGGGTTGTACGAGCAGTACTTC.

The chain carries TRBV2 and TRBJ2-7, with D possibly being TRBD1 (5 bases). The germline gives CDR1 SNHLY, CDR2 FYNNEI. The CDR3 has 11 amino acids. V gave up 8 bases and J gave up 7 bases, with 12 bases separating them. The CDR3 spells CASGASPEQYF. DNA for the CDR3: TGTGCCAGCGGGGCCAGCCCTGAGCAGTACTTC.

The rearrangement uses TRBV18 and TRBJ2-7, with 8 bases that match TRBD2. J lost 6 bases, V lost 3 bases, and 7 bases had no gene match. The CDR3 sequence is 14 residues long. The germline V gene encodes CDR1 KGHSH and CDR2 LQKENI. This chain's CDR3 is CASSPVPGTSEQYF. DNA of the CDR3: TGTGCCAGCTCACCCGTTCCCGGGACTAGCGAGCAGTACTTC. The full variable domain, its missing parts supplied by reference TRBV18 and TRBJ2-7, is NAGVMQNPRHLVRRRGQEARLRCSPMKGHSHVYWYRQLPEEGLKFMVYLQKENIIDESGMPKERFSAEFPKEGPSILRIQQVVRGDSAAYFCASSPVPGTSEQYFGPGTRLTVT.

The V and J genes are TRBV7-2 and TRBJ2-5, with TRBD2 matching over 11 bases. Losses at the gene ends were 6 bases for V and 5 bases for J; bases not matched to a gene: 5. Germline V gene data show CDR1 as SGHTA and CDR2 as FQGNSA. The CDR3 is 14 amino acids. CDR3 nucleotide sequence: TGTGCCAGCAGTACTAGCGGGAGTGGCGAGACCCAGTACTTC. This encodes CASSTSGSGETQYF.

This chain uses TRBV7-2 with TRBJ1-2; TRBD1 matches at 10 bases. The germline CDR1 and CDR2 sequences are SGHTA and FQGNSA. J gave up 3 bases and V 6 bases, and 4 bases lay outside the gene matches. This CDR3 comprises 14 residues. CDR3 residues: CASSPTGGDYGYTF. In DNA, the CDR3 is TGTGCCAGCAGTCCGACAGGGGGCGACTATGGCTACACCTTC.

This clone occurred a few times. The rearrangement uses TRBV2 and TRBJ2-7; TRBD1 matches at 8 bases. The germline V gene has CDR1 SNHLY and CDR2 FYNNEI. Trimming removed 6 bases from V and 0 bases from J; junction bases left unmatched: 1. The CDR3 spans 13 residues. CDR3 region: CASRTGVSYEQYF. In DNA, the CDR3 is TGTGCCAGCAGGACAGGGGTCTCCTACGAGCAGTACTTC.

The chain joins TRBV7-2 to TRBJ2-2; 11 bases map to TRBD2. Germline-derived CDR1 and CDR2 are SGHTA and FQGNSA. V shed 3 bases, J shed 7 bases, and the junction held 4 bases outside the gene matches. CDR3 length: 15 residues. The CDR3 DNA reads TGTGCCAGCAGCTTCACCGGGACTAGCGGCGGGGAGCTGTTTTTT. It translates to CASSFTGTSGGELFF.

V usage is TRBV3-1 (or the pseudogene TRBV3-2) and J usage is TRBJ2-5, with 10 bases matching TRBD2. Trimming cost V 4 bases and J 5 bases; bases outside gene matches: 7. This CDR3 is 15 amino acids long. Germline V gene data show CDR1 as LGHDT and CDR2 as YNNKEL (reference sequence). The CDR3 sequence: CASSPPGLALETQYF. The DNA for the CDR3 is TGTGCCAGCAGCCCCCCGGGACTAGCGTTGGAGACCCAGTACTTC.

The CDR3 protein is CASSLAPGQNYGYTF. In DNA, the CDR3 is TGTGCCAGCAGCTTAGCGCCGGGACAGAACTATGGCTACACCTTC. This chain connects TRBV7-9 to TRBJ1-2, with 7 bases that match TRBD1. CDR1 is SEHNR, CDR2 FQNEAQ, per germline (reference sequence). The CDR3 length is 15 residues. V gave up 0 bases and J gave up 2 bases; unmatched junction bases: 3.

This chain connects TRBV28 to TRBJ2-1; D remains ambiguous. CDR1 is MDHEN, CDR2 SYDVKM, per germline. V lost 6 bases and J lost 7, with 16 bases in between. The CDR3 totals 14 residues. The DNA for the CDR3 is TGTGCCAGCAGGCCCGCCTTGGACCTGAATGAGCAGTTCTTC. This translates into CASRPALDLNEQFF.

The chain employs TRBV7-9 and TRBJ2-1; TRBD1 aligns across 8 bases. In germline, CDR1 is SEHNR, CDR2 FQNEAQ (reference sequence). V lost 5 bases to trimming and J lost 1 base; unmatched junction nucleotides: 10. The CDR3 runs 17 residues. CDR3: CASSPGTGSSSYNEQFF. In DNA form, the CDR3 reads TGTGCCAGCAGCCCGGGGACAGGCTCTAGTTCCTACAATGAGCAGTTCTTC.

The chain has TRBV6-5 and TRBJ2-5; possible D gene TRBD2, 5 bases. The CDR3 length is 15 residues. Germline values: CDR1 MNHEY, CDR2 SVGAGI. V dropped 6 bases and J dropped 4 bases, with 18 bases sitting between them. The CDR3 DNA follows: TGTGCCAGCAGAGCCTACCCCTCCCGGGGAGAGACCCAGTACTTC. As protein: CASRAYPSRGETQYF.

The V gene is TRBV29-1, the J gene TRBJ2-7; maybe TRBD1 (6 bases). The germline gives CDR1 SQVTM, CDR2 ANQGSEA. The V end was cut by 7 bases, the J end by 0 bases, with 13 bases between. The CDR3 totals 13 residues. The CDR3, as DNA: TGCAGCGCACTCCCAGGGGACTCCTACGAGCAGTACTTC. This translates into CSALPGDSYEQYF.

V usage is TRBV5-1 and J usage is TRBJ2-3; D possibly corresponds to TRBD2 (5 bases). The CDR3 is 14 amino acids. The V and J ends lost 3 bases and 5 bases respectively, with 13 bases between them. The germline gives CDR1 SGHRS, CDR2 YFSETQ. The CDR3 DNA reads TGCGCCAGCAGCTGGAGCGGCCACGTAGATACGCAGTATTTT. This gives the protein CASSWSGHVDTQYF. The full variable domain, completed using reference TRBV5-1 and TRBJ2-3, is KAGVTQTPRYLIKTRGQQVTLSCSPISGHRSVSWYQQTPGQGLQFLFEYFSETQRNKGNFPGRFSGRQFSNSRSEMNVSTLELGDSALYLCASSWSGHVDTQYFGPGTRLTVL.

V and J are TRBV19 and TRBJ2-7, with no clear D. Germline assignment: CDR1 LNHDA and CDR2 SQIVND (reference sequence). The CDR3 totals 13 residues. With 7 bases removed from V and 4 bases from J, the gap between germline ends came to 14 bases. CDR3 sequence reads: CASTPRIGYEQYF. CDR3 nucleotides: TGTGCCAGTACCCCGAGGATCGGGTACGAGCAGTACTTC.

The CDR3 coding sequence is TGCAGCGTTGACAGGCAAGAGACCCAGTACTTC. It encodes CSVDRQETQYF. V and J are TRBV29-1 and TRBJ2-5; the D is unclear. This CDR3 is 11 amino acids long. V gave up 3 bases and J gave up 2 bases, with 4 bases separating them. Germline values: CDR1 SQVTM, CDR2 ANQGSEA.

CDR3 in amino acids: CASSLGQGSNQPQHF. The CDR3 DNA sequence: TGTGCCAGCAGCTTGGGGCAGGGCAGCAATCAGCCCCAGCATTTT. The rearrangement links TRBV5-4 to TRBJ1-5, with a possible D match to TRBD1 (5 bases). CDR1 and CDR2 (germline): SGHNT, YYREEE (reference sequence). CDR3 length: 15 amino acids. V was trimmed by 0 bases and J by 1 base, leaving 8 bases between them.

The chain couples TRBV2 to TRBJ1-6, with D tentatively TRBD1 (5 bases). V was cut by 5 bases and J by 0 bases, with 17 bases left in between. The CDR3 covers 18 residues. From germline, CDR1 is SNHLY and CDR2 FYNNEI. The CDR3 bases are TGTGCCAGCAGTCTAGGGCCCAGCGGGGGCTCCTATAATTCACCCCTCCACTTT. It is translated as CASSLGPSGGSYNSPLHF.

The V and J genes are TRBV6-5 and TRBJ2-2; 10 nucleotides match TRBD2. Germline lookup yields CDR1 MNHEY and CDR2 SVGAGI. The trim removed 1 base at V and 5 bases at J, leaving 1 base unmatched. This CDR3 is 15 amino acids long. The CDR3 nucleotides are TGTGCCAGCAGTTACTTAGCGGGAGGAACCGGGGAGCTGTTTTTT. It specifies CASSYLAGGTGELFF.

The chain links TRBV7-8 to TRBJ2-2; TRBD1 matches 7 bases. CDR3 length equals 17 residues. CDR1 and CDR2 (germline): SGHVS, FQNEAQ. Losses at the gene ends were 3 bases for V and 5 bases for J; bases not matched to a gene: 12. CDR3 in amino acids: CASSLLDRSIVTGELFF. DNA of the CDR3: TGTGCCAGCAGCTTGCTGGACAGGAGTATTGTAACCGGGGAGCTGTTTTTT.

This rearrangement joins TRBV7-9 to TRBJ2-3, with D perhaps matching TRBD2 (5 bases). Trimming pared 2 bases from V and 10 bases from J, leaving 7 bases between. The germline gives CDR1 SEHNR, CDR2 FQNEAQ (reference sequence). The CDR3 is made up of 11 amino acids. CDR3 nucleotide sequence: TGTGCCAGCAGCTTAAGCGGCGCGCAGTATTTT. It encodes CASSLSGAQYF.

With respect to this clone: The same CDR3 also results from other DNA sequences found in this sample. The chain is built from TRBV28 and TRBJ2-7, with a weak D call TRBD1 (5 bases). Germline V gene lookup returns CDR1 MDHEN and CDR2 SYDVKM. V shed 6 bases and J shed 3 bases, with 9 bases lying between them. The CDR3 loop spans 12 amino acids. The CDR3 sequence is CASSPDNYEQYF. CDR3 bases: TGTGCCAGCAGCCCGGACAACTACGAGCAGTACTTC.

The rearrangement joins TRBV27 to TRBJ1-1; perhaps TRBD1 as D (5 bases). The ends were cut back, 6 bases at V and 0 bases at J, with 14 bases in the middle. The CDR3 contains 15 residues. Germline CDR1 is MNHEY and CDR2 is SMNVEV (reference sequence). CDR3 in amino acids: CASRGGWGMNTEAFF. The CDR3 region has the DNA TGTGCCAGCAGGGGGGGGTGGGGCATGAACACTGAAGCTTTCTTT.

DNA for the CDR3: TGTGCCAGCAAGACAGGGTGGTGGGATACGCAGTATTTT. Translated: CASKTGWWDTQYF. The chain joins TRBV7-2 to TRBJ2-3, with 7 bases fitting TRBD1. CDR1 and CDR2 (germline): SGHTA, FQGNSA. The V gene end was trimmed by 7 bases and the J gene end by 6 bases; junction bases not matched to a gene: 7. This CDR3 contains 13 residues. The full variable domain, rest sourced from reference TRBV7-2 and TRBJ2-3, is GAGVSQSPSNKVTEKGKDVELRCDPISGHTALYWYRQSLGQGLEFLIYFQGNSAPDKSGLPSDRFSAERTGGSVSTLTIQRTQQEDSAVYLCASKTGWWDTQYFGPGTRLTVL.

V gene TRBV6-2 or TRBV6-3 combines with J gene TRBJ2-7; the D gene could be TRBD1 or TRBD2 (5 bases each). The CDR3 runs 11 residues. The V gene lost 6 bases and the J gene lost 7 bases, with 10 bases spanning the gap. Looked up from germline, CDR1 is MNHEY and CDR2 is SVGEGT. DNA for the CDR3: TGTGCCAGCAGCCGGGGCTTTGAGCAGTACTTC. It specifies CASSRGFEQYF.

The chain couples TRBV7-8 to TRBJ1-6; D unclear. Germline-derived CDR1 and CDR2 are SGHVS and FQNEAQ. The CDR3 runs 16 residues. V gave up 1 base and J gave up 0 bases, with 7 bases separating them. The CDR3 loop is CASSLVRSSYNSPLHF. The CDR3, as DNA: TGTGCCAGCAGCTTAGTTCGGAGCTCCTATAATTCACCCCTCCACTTT.